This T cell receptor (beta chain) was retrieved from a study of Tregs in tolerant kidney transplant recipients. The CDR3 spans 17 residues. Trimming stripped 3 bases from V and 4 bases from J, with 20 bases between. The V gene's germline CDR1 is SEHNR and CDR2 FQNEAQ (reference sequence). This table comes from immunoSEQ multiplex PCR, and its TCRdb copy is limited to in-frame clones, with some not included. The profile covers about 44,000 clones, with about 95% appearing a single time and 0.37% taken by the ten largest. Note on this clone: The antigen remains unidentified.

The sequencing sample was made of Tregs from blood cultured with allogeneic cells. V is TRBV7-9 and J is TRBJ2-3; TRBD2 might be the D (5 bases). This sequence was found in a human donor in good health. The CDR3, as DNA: TGTGCCAGCAGCTTTCCCCGCGGAACGGGAAGTCCAGATACGCAGTATTTT. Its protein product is CASSFPRGTGSPDTQYF. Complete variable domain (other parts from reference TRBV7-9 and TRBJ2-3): DTGVSQNPRHKITKRGQNVTFRCDPISEHNRLYWYRQTLGQGPEFLTYFQNEAQLEKSRLLSDRFSAERPKGSFSTLEIQRTEQGDSAMYLCASSFPRGTGSPDTQYFGPGTRLTVL.